A single sample gave rise to the 16 T cell receptor beta chains below, sequenced in a study of cytomegalovirus exposure and HLA in healthy donors (dated by TCRdb to about 2017). Library preparation was by the immunoSEQ multiplex PCR assay. For the multiplex PCR, a mixture combining 60 forward primers for TCR Vbeta segments and 13 reverse primers for TCR Jbeta segments was used. Sourced from immuneACCESS, this table was stored by TCRdb with only in-frame sequences that have V and J called. A share of the clones is absent; for the studies checked, an unresolved V gene accounts for under half, and the remainder has no known explanation. Within this sample are about 270,000 clones, with more than 55% of them counted one time only. The ten most abundant clones make up under 2.5% of the sample. Sequences were obtained from PBMCs. These receptors were obtained from a female donor in good health and CMV-seronegative.

This clone was recorded once. The V gene is TRBV5-4, the J gene TRBJ1-2; 7 nucleotides align to TRBD1. Germline lookup yields CDR1 SGHNT and CDR2 YYREEE (reference sequence). Trimming cost V 2 bases and J 1 base; bases outside gene matches: 8. CDR3 size: 16 residues. Here the CDR3 reads CASSLEPGQLNYGYTF. DNA for the CDR3: TGTGCCAGCAGCTTAGAACCGGGACAGCTTAACTATGGCTACACCTTC.

To note about this clone: At one end, the junction sequence differs from germline, possibly due to a read error. The J gene is TRBJ1-3, the V gene TRBV7-9; D is unresolved. The CDR3 has 15 amino acids. Germline V CDR1 and CDR2: SEHNR, FQNEAQ (reference sequence). The DNA of the CDR3 is TGTTCCAGCAGCCCCCCAGGCTTCGCTGGAAACACCATATATTTT. Amino acid sequence: CSSSPPGFAGNTIYF. Using reference TRBV7-9 and TRBJ1-3 for the parts outside the CDR3, the full variable domain is DTGVSQNPRHKITKRGQNVTFRCDPISEHNRLYWYRQTLGQGPEFLTYFQNEAQLEKSRLLSDRFSAERPKGSFSTLEIQRTEQGDSAMYLCSSSPPGFAGNTIYFGEGSWLTVV.

The chain employs TRBV11-3 and TRBJ1-3, with D perhaps matching TRBD1 (5 bases). The CDR3 sequence is 15 residues long. CDR1 and CDR2 (germline): SGHNT, YENEEA. Trimming stripped 5 bases from V and 0 bases from J, with 11 bases between. The CDR3: CASSARQRSGNTIYF. Written as DNA, the CDR3 is TGTGCCAGCAGCGCCCGACAGCGCTCTGGAAACACCATATATTTT.

The chain uses TRBV27 and TRBJ1-5; D call uncertain. The CDR3 sequence is 14 residues long. Trimming removed 4 bases at V and 4 bases at J, with 11 bases between. Germline values: CDR1 MNHEY, CDR2 SMNVEV (reference sequence). The CDR3 is CASSSLGGNQPQHF. The CDR3 DNA sequence: TGTGCCAGCAGTTCCTTAGGCGGGAATCAGCCCCAGCATTTT.

The table lists this clone with a count of one. The CDR3 protein is CASSLVGMTYEQYF. The CDR3, as DNA: TGTGCCAGCAGCTTAGTTGGCATGACCTACGAGCAGTACTTC. The chain couples TRBV7-9 to TRBJ2-7, with D uncertain. Trimming stripped 1 base from V and 2 bases from J, with 9 bases between. Germline V gene data show CDR1 as SEHNR and CDR2 as FQNEAQ (reference sequence). CDR3 length equals 14 residues.

The chain couples TRBV27 to TRBJ2-3; TRBD2 matches 10 bases. This CDR3 spans 17 amino acids. V dropped 5 bases and J dropped 8; count of bases not matched to a gene: 16. Germline V CDR1 and CDR2: MNHEY, SMNVEV (reference sequence). CDR3 amino acids: CASSPGLAGEHLATQYF. Here the CDR3 DNA reads TGTGCCAGCAGTCCCGGGCTAGCGGGAGAGCATTTAGCTACGCAGTATTTT.

This rearrangement joins TRBV28 to TRBJ2-3; 8 nucleotides match TRBD1. Germline V gene lookup returns CDR1 MDHEN and CDR2 SYDVKM. V shed 8 bases, J shed 3 bases, and the junction held 7 bases outside the gene matches. This CDR3 comprises 14 residues. DNA for the CDR3: TGTGCCAGCGGCTCTCGGACAGGGACAGATACGCAGTATTTT. Translated: CASGSRTGTDTQYF.

The genes are TRBV6-5 and TRBJ1-1, with D perhaps matching TRBD1 (6 bases). This CDR3 has 13 residues. The V gene lost 6 bases and the J gene lost 3 bases, with 11 bases spanning the gap. Germline CDR1 and CDR2: MNHEY and SVGAGI. CDR3 in DNA: TGTGCCAGCAGCCGAAGGACAGACACTGAAGCTTTCTTT. Protein: CASSRRTDTEAFF.

In its sample, this clone was seen a few times. This chain connects TRBV29-1 to TRBJ1-2; weak D call: TRBD1 (5 bases). The germline V gene encodes CDR1 SQVTM and CDR2 ANQGSEA. Trimming removed 3 bases at V and 4 bases at J, with 15 bases between. The CDR3 is 14 amino acids. CDR3 sequence (DNA): TGCAGCGTTGAGTTTCGAGGGAGGGGCTATGGCTACACCTTC. It is translated as CSVEFRGRGYGYTF.

This CDR3 is CASSFGQQSEAFF. The CDR3 DNA follows: TGTGCCAGCAGCTTCGGTCAACAGAGTGAAGCTTTCTTT. The V gene is TRBV11-2, the J gene TRBJ1-1, with no clear D. The V gene lost 3 bases and the J gene lost 7 bases, with 12 bases spanning the gap. Germline V gene sequence: CDR1 SGHAT, CDR2 FQNNGV. The CDR3 runs to 13 residues.

The chain employs TRBV29-1 and TRBJ2-1; no firm D call. Per the germline V gene, CDR1 is SQVTM and CDR2 is ANQGSEA. CDR3 length: 10 amino acids. V was shortened by 4 bases and J by 8 bases, with 6 bases between the two germline ends. The CDR3, as DNA: TGCAGCGTTGGTGAGTATGAGCAGTTCTTC. It encodes CSVGEYEQFF.

The chain employs TRBV7-2 and TRBJ1-1; no definite D call. The germline gives CDR1 SGHTA, CDR2 FQGNSA. This CDR3 has 12 amino acids. Deletions cut 5 bases from V and 1 base from J, with 5 bases between. The CDR3 loop reads CASSTPNTEAFF. CDR3 coding DNA: TGTGCCAGCAGCACACCGAACACTGAAGCTTTCTTT.

As for this clone: At the DNA level, this CDR3 is encoded by other sequences in the same sample as well. This chain links TRBV6-5 with TRBJ2-7, with 9 bases aligning to TRBD2. Germline CDR1 MNHEY, CDR2 SVGAGI. There are 14 residues in the CDR3. V dropped 6 bases and J dropped 2; count of bases not matched to a gene: 5. This chain's CDR3 is CASSRLAGTYEQYF. DNA of the CDR3: TGTGCCAGCAGCAGGCTAGCGGGAACCTACGAGCAGTACTTC.

The chain couples TRBV30 to TRBJ1-3, with D unresolved. V was trimmed by 3 bases and J by 4 bases, leaving 13 bases between them. Germline assignment: CDR1 GTSNPN and CDR2 SVGIG (reference sequence). The CDR3 runs to 14 residues. CDR3 in amino acids: CAWRGGHKGNTIYF. The DNA of the CDR3 is TGTGCCTGGAGGGGTGGGCATAAGGGAAACACCATATATTTT. Based on the CDR3 plus reference TRBV30 and TRBJ1-3, the full variable domain is SQTIHQWPATLVQPVGSPLSLECTVEGTSNPNLYWYRQAAGRGLQLLFYSVGIGQISSEVPQNLSASRPQDRQFILSSKKLLLSDSGFYLCAWRGGHKGNTIYFGEGSWLTVV.

This clone was seen only a few times. The chain has TRBV2 and TRBJ2-2; the match to TRBD2 covers 7 bases. After removal of 1 base from V and 3 bases from J, the junction contained 2 bases not matched to a gene. The germline gives CDR1 SNHLY, CDR2 FYNNEI. The CDR3 is 15 amino acids. In DNA, the CDR3 is TGTGCCAGCAGTGAAGTGGGGGGGGACACCGGGGAGCTGTTTTTT. It encodes CASSEVGGDTGELFF.

This clone was seen just once. The rearrangement links TRBV6-4 to TRBJ2-5, with D perhaps TRBD2 (8 bases). There are 15 residues in the CDR3. Germline V gene data show CDR1 as MRHNA and CDR2 as SNTAGT. Trimming removed 9 bases from V and 5 bases from J, with 22 bases in between. CDR3 amino acids: CARWGQRETCETQYF. In DNA, the CDR3 is TGTGCCAGGTGGGGACAGCGGGAGACATGCGAGACCCAGTACTTC.